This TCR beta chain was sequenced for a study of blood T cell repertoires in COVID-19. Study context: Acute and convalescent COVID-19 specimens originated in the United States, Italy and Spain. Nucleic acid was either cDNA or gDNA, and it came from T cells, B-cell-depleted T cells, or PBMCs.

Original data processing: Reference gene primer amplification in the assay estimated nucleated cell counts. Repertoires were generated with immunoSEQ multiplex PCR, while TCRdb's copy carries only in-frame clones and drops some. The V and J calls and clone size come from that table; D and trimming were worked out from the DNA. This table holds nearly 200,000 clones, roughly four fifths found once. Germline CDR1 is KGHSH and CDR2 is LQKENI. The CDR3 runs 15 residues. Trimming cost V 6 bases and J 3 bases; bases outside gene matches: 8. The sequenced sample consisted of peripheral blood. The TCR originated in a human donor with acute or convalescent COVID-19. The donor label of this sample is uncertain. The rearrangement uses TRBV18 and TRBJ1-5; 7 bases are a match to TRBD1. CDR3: CASSFDRASNQPQHF. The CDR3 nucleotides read TGTGCCAGCTCCTTTGACAGGGCCTCCAATCAGCCCCAGCATTTT.